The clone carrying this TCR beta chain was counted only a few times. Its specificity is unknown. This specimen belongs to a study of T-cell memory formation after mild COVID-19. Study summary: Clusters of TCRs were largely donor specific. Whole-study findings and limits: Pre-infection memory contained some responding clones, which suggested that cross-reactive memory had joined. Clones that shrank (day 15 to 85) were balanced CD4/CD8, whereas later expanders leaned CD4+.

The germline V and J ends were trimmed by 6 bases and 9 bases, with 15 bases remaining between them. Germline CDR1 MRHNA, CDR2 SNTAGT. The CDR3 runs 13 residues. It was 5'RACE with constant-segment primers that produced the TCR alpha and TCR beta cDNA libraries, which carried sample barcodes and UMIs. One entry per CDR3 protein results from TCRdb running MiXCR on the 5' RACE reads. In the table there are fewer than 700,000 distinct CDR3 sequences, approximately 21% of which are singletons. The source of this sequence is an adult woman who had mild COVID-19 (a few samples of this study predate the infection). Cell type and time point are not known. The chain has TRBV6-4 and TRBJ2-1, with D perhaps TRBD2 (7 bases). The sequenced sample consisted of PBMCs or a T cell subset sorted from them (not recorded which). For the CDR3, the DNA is TGTGCCAGCAGCGACGCGGGGGCGGGTGAGCAGTTCTTC. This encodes CASSDAGAGEQFF.